This section outlines one T cell receptor (beta chain) sequence together with its context. In the source study's methods: Researchers report that nucleated cell counts were estimated from reference gene primer amplification. Generated by immunoSEQ multiplex PCR, the TCRdb table keeps only in-frame clones and is missing some. The DNA gave D and trimming, while V, J and clone size come from that table. The table lists under 150,000 clones, approximately 90% of them singletons. This record comes from a study of blood T cell repertoires in COVID-19. Study-level information: Acute-phase and convalescent COVID-19 samples originated in the United States, Italy and Spain. T cells, B-cell-depleted T cells, or PBMCs supplied cDNA or gDNA.

The sequencing sample was made of peripheral blood. This receptor was identified in a human donor in a cohort sampled during active COVID-19.

CDR3 nucleotide sequence: TGCGCCAGCAGCTTGGCGGGGCGGGAGGTCCACGAGCAGTACTTC. Its protein product is CASSLAGREVHEQYF. The V call is TRBV5-1, the J call TRBJ2-7; 8 bases align to TRBD2. Germline CDR1 and CDR2: SGHRS and YFSETQ. V shed 0 bases and J 5 bases; nucleotides not matched to a gene: 7. The CDR3 sequence is 15 residues long.